Below, one T cell receptor (beta chain) is given with its context. Its antigen remains unidentified. The data are from a study of shared clonotypes between healthy human individuals. Across the whole study: A donor's plate count was three for CD4 naive and three for CD4 memory; CD8 naive had two and CD8 memory one. Notes on the study in general: Naive CD4 clonotypes overlapped across a handful of donors at around 5%. Among the subsets, naive ones generally showed larger estimated richness than memory ones.

Methods used by the authors: From ImmunoSEQ came sequences covering only the junction and carrying no quality scores, so filtering differed. The protocol was immunoSEQ multiplex PCR, while the TCRdb copy is restricted to in-frame clones and leaves out a portion. The DNA was the basis for D and trimming; V, J and clone size are from that table. This sample has a few million clones, with about 92% found just once. The sequenced material came from naive CD4+ T cells sorted from blood. Subset: CD45RA+ positively selected. This TCR came from a man younger than 35 in good health.

This CDR3 reads CASSPNPGVSLMNTEAFF. The CDR3 coding sequence is TGCGCCAGCAGCCCAAACCCGGGAGTCTCCTTAATGAACACTGAAGCTTTCTTT. This chain uses TRBV4-1 with TRBJ1-1; no firm D call. Between the trimmed V and J ends, which lost 4 bases and 0 bases, there was a span of 21 bases. CDR1 MGHRA and CDR2 YSYEKL come from the germline V gene. The CDR3 covers 18 residues.